The rows below give T cell receptor beta chains drawn from one sample of a study of blood T cell repertoires in COVID-19. Only in-frame clones appear in the TCRdb table, and some are missing; sequencing was by immunoSEQ multiplex PCR. This sample has a few hundred thousand clones, with roughly nine tenths found just once. The sequenced material came from PBMCs or T cells enriched from blood (not recorded which). These receptor sequences come from a young woman who had recovered from COVID-19. The CDR3 runs from the conserved cysteine through the conserved F or W. The D gene is left open where the match is weak. Rows give clone size only sometimes, using once, few, many, or a class for an expanded clone.

length: 14
size: NA
D: NA
V: TRBV2
J: TRBJ1-3
CDR3: CASSGQSSGNTIYF
DNA: TGTGCCAGCAGTGGACAGAGCTCTGGAAACACCATATATTTT

length: 13
size: once
D: NA
V: TRBV29-1
J: TRBJ1-6
CDR3: CSVGEGGRSPLHF
DNA: TGCAGCGTTGGAGAGGGGGGGAGGTCACCCCTCCACTTT

length: 14
size: NA
D: TRBD1
V: TRBV10-1
J: TRBJ2-5
CDR3: CASSDTGGRETQYF
DNA: TGCGCCAGCAGTGACACAGGGGGCCGGGAGACCCAGTACTTC

length: 14
size: NA
D: TRBD1
V: TRBV2
J: TRBJ1-2
CDR3: CASNYRGSNYGYTF
DNA: TGTGCCAGCAATTACAGGGGGAGCAACTATGGCTACACCTTC

length: 15
size: NA
D: TRBD1
V: TRBV5-1
J: TRBJ1-6
CDR3: CASSVTGTGNSPLHF
DNA: TGCGCCAGCAGCGTAACCGGGACAGGGAATTCACCCCTCCACTTT

length: 17
size: NA
D: NA
V: TRBV3-1/TRBV3-2
J: TRBJ2-3
CDR3: CASSQGILAMGTDTQYF
DNA: TGTGCCAGCAGCCAAGGAATTCTAGCAATGGGCACAGATACGCAGTATTTT

length: 14
size: NA
D: TRBD1
V: TRBV10-3
J: TRBJ1-2
CDR3: CAISQTGGNYGYTF
DNA: TGTGCCATCAGCCAGACAGGGGGAAACTATGGCTACACCTTC

length: 13
size: few
D: NA
V: TRBV27
J: TRBJ1-2
CDR3: CASSIRGIDGYTF
DNA: TGTGCCAGCAGTATTCGGGGGATCGATGGCTACACCTTC

length: 16
size: once
D: TRBD1
V: TRBV7-6
J: TRBJ1-6
CDR3: CASSLGWTGENSPLHF
DNA: TGTGCCAGCAGCTTAGGGTGGACAGGGGAGAATTCACCCCTCCACTTT

length: 15
size: NA
D: TRBD2
V: TRBV27
J: TRBJ2-5
CDR3: CASWTSGSAGETQYF
DNA: TGTGCCAGTTGGACTAGCGGGAGCGCCGGGGAGACCCAGTACTTC

length: 14
size: NA
D: TRBD1
V: TRBV10-1
J: TRBJ1-1
CDR3: CASSESTGRNEAFF
DNA: TGCGCCAGCAGTGAGTCGACAGGGCGGAATGAAGCTTTCTTT

length: 16
size: NA
D: TRBD2
V: TRBV11-2
J: TRBJ2-2
CDR3: CASSLLGAGDTGELFF
DNA: TGTGCCAGCAGCTTGCTTGGCGCGGGGGACACCGGGGAGCTGTTTTTT

length: 17
size: once
D: NA
V: TRBV21-1
J: TRBJ2-3
CDR3: CASTLGGTIGEADTQYF
DNA: TGTGCCAGCACCTTGGGAGGGACTATCGGGGAGGCAGATACGCAGTATTTT

length: 15
size: NA
D: NA
V: TRBV6-5
J: TRBJ1-1
CDR3: CASSYSGGSGTEAFF
DNA: TGTGCCAGCAGTTACTCGGGGGGATCCGGCACTGAAGCTTTCTTT

length: 13
size: NA
D: TRBD1
V: TRBV6-5
J: TRBJ1-2
CDR3: CASGQGSNYGYTF
DNA: TGTGCCAGCGGACAGGGATCGAACTATGGCTACACCTTC

length: 15
size: NA
D: NA
V: TRBV4-1
J: TRBJ1-1
CDR3: CASSQAGPMGTEAFF
DNA: TGCGCCAGCAGCCAGGCGGGACCGATGGGCACTGAAGCTTTCTTT

length: 14
size: NA
D: TRBD1
V: TRBV6-6
J: TRBJ1-1
CDR3: CASSDREMNTEAFF
DNA: TGTGCCAGCAGCGACAGGGAGATGAACACTGAAGCTTTCTTT

length: 16
size: NA
D: NA
V: TRBV19
J: TRBJ1-2
CDR3: CASSNVREGPHYGYTF
DNA: TGTGCCAGTAGTAACGTCAGGGAAGGGCCCCACTATGGCTACACCTTC

length: 18
size: NA
D: NA
V: TRBV7-3
J: TRBJ1-5
CDR3: CASSRGGSWQISNQPQHF
DNA: TGTGCCAGCAGCCGTGGGGGCAGTTGGCAGATTAGCAATCAGCCCCAGCATTTT

length: 13
size: NA
D: NA
V: TRBV4-1
J: TRBJ2-7
CDR3: CASSGDNSYEQYF
DNA: TGCGCCAGCAGCGGCGACAATTCCTACGAGCAGTACTTC

length: 15
size: NA
D: TRBD2
V: TRBV13
J: TRBJ2-2
CDR3: CASSLRGGRTGELFF
DNA: TGTGCCAGCAGCTTGCGGGGGGGTCGTACCGGGGAGCTGTTTTTT

length: 15
size: NA
D: TRBD1
V: TRBV5-6
J: TRBJ1-2
CDR3: CASSPRQGSNYGYTF
DNA: TGTGCCAGCAGCCCTCGACAGGGCTCTAACTATGGCTACACCTTC

length: 15
size: NA
D: NA
V: TRBV5-6
J: TRBJ1-6
CDR3: CASSLYAREVSPLHF
DNA: TGTGCCAGCAGCTTGTATGCCAGGGAGGTATCACCCCTCCACTTT

length: 16
size: few
D: TRBD1
V: TRBV5-1
J: TRBJ1-6
CDR3: CASSYDRDAYNSPLHF
DNA: TGCGCCAGCAGCTACGACAGGGATGCCTATAATTCACCCCTCCACTTT

length: 14
size: NA
D: NA
V: TRBV18
J: TRBJ1-1
CDR3: CASSPQRSNTEAFF
DNA: TGTGCCAGCTCACCTCAACGGTCGAACACTGAAGCTTTCTTT

length: 18
size: NA
D: TRBD2
V: TRBV4-1
J: TRBJ2-3
CDR3: CASSQGLAGGRRTDTQYF
DNA: TGCGCCAGCAGCCAAGGGCTAGCGGGGGGGCGACGCACAGATACGCAGTATTTT

length: 12
size: NA
D: NA
V: TRBV2
J: TRBJ1-1
CDR3: CASILNQGWTFF
DNA: TGTGCCAGCATTCTGAATCAGGGCTGGACTTTCTTT

length: 15
size: NA
D: NA
V: TRBV5-1
J: TRBJ2-2
CDR3: CASSLTGKEGGELFF
DNA: TGCGCCAGCAGCTTGACGGGGAAGGAGGGCGGGGAGCTGTTTTTT

length: 14
size: NA
D: TRBD1
V: TRBV27
J: TRBJ1-3
CDR3: CASSSGTGGNTIYF
DNA: TGTGCCAGTTCGTCGGGGACAGGTGGAAACACCATATATTTT

length: 14
size: NA
D: TRBD1
V: TRBV10-3
J: TRBJ1-6
CDR3: CAISPDRVYSPLHF
DNA: TGTGCCATCAGCCCCGACAGGGTGTATTCACCCCTCCACTTT

length: 12
size: NA
D: NA
V: TRBV5-8
J: TRBJ2-3
CDR3: CASSLTGDTQYF
DNA: TGTGCCAGCAGCTTGACCGGGGATACGCAGTATTTT

length: 13
size: NA
D: NA
V: TRBV5-5
J: TRBJ2-7
CDR3: CASSLLSSYEQYF
DNA: TGTGCCAGCAGCTTGCTGAGCTCCTACGAGCAGTACTTC

length: 9
size: NA
D: NA
V: TRBV3-1/TRBV3-2
J: TRBJ1-6
CDR3: CASSPATRF
DNA: TGTGCCAGCAGCCCGGCGACGAGGTTT

length: 12
size: NA
D: NA
V: TRBV9
J: TRBJ1-2
CDR3: CASSVGEVGYTF
DNA: TGTGCCAGCAGCGTAGGAGAGGTCGGCTACACCTTC

length: 16
size: many
D: NA
V: TRBV3-1/TRBV3-2
J: TRBJ2-1
CDR3: CASSQGGGNFYNEQFF
DNA: TGTGCCAGCAGCCAAGGAGGCGGCAATTTCTACAATGAGCAGTTCTTC

length: 15
size: once
D: TRBD1
V: TRBV19
J: TRBJ1-5
CDR3: CASSDTGVFNQPQHF
DNA: TGTGCCAGTAGTGATACAGGGGTTTTCAATCAGCCCCAGCATTTT

length: 15
size: NA
D: TRBD1
V: TRBV19
J: TRBJ1-5
CDR3: CASSMRGTGEQPQHF
DNA: TGTGCCAGTAGTATGAGGGGGACAGGGGAACAGCCCCAGCATTTT

length: 12
size: NA
D: NA
V: TRBV14
J: TRBJ1-5
CDR3: CASSQDLGPQHF
DNA: TGTGCCAGCAGCCAAGATCTAGGTCCCCAGCATTTT

length: 14
size: NA
D: NA
V: TRBV7-9
J: TRBJ1-1
CDR3: CASSSQGGGTEAFF
DNA: TGTGCCAGCAGCTCACAGGGCGGGGGGACTGAAGCTTTCTTT